The 4 T cell receptor beta chains presented below share a single source sample, sequenced in a study of cytomegalovirus exposure and HLA in healthy donors. The primer mix had 60 Vbeta and 13 Jbeta primers. TCRdb's table, derived via immunoSEQ multiplex PCR, lists solely in-frame clones and lacks some. The sample has tens of thousands of clones, around three fifths seen once; the top ten hold about 15%. The sequencing sample was made of PBMCs. The receptors originated from a woman in her forties in good health and CMV-seropositive.

This chain connects TRBV30 to TRBJ1-4; D is undetermined. This CDR3 comprises 13 residues. Germline lookup yields CDR1 GTSNPN and CDR2 SVGIG (reference sequence). With 6 bases removed from V and 8 bases from J, the gap between germline ends came to 16 bases. In nucleotides, the CDR3 is TGTGCCTGCTACAGACCGCCTCAAGAAAAACTGTTTTTT. It codes for CACYRPPQEKLFF.

The chain uses TRBV7-2 and TRBJ1-5; 10 bases line up with TRBD1. V shed 1 base, J shed 7 bases, and the junction held 4 bases outside the gene matches. The V gene's germline CDR1 is SGHTA and CDR2 FQGNSA. The CDR3 has 15 residues. The CDR3: CASSLDWTGGQPQHF. The CDR3 bases are TGTGCCAGCAGCTTAGATTGGACAGGGGGACAGCCCCAGCATTTT.

The rearrangement joins TRBV27 to TRBJ2-1, with 10 nucleotides matching TRBD1. The CDR3 loop spans 15 amino acids. After removal of 2 bases from V and 6 bases from J, the junction contained 4 bases not matched to a gene. Germline CDR1 MNHEY, CDR2 SMNVEV (reference sequence). The CDR3 loop is CASSLGQGVFNEQFF. The CDR3 DNA follows: TGTGCCAGCAGTTTAGGACAGGGGGTGTTCAATGAGCAGTTCTTC.

This clone was counted between two and nine times. The rearrangement uses TRBV29-1 and TRBJ1-1; D gene uncertain. Looked up from germline, CDR1 is SQVTM and CDR2 is ANQGSEA. The CDR3 runs 12 residues. Deletions cut 3 bases from V and 2 bases from J, with 7 bases between. The CDR3 coding sequence is TGCAGCGTTGACAGTTATAACACTGAAGCTTTCTTT. This translates into CSVDSYNTEAFF.